Sequencing of this T cell receptor beta chain was carried out in a study of post-analysis software for immune sequencing data. Study-level results: Higher frequency in patients than in controls was seen for roughly five TRBV segments, with TRBV5-6, TRBV5-1 and TRBV20-1 among them.

The CDR3 totals 14 residues. J lost 6 bases, V lost 3 bases, and 4 bases had no gene match. CDR1 and CDR2 from the germline V gene are DFQATT and SNEGSKA (reference sequence). Unique molecular identifiers featured in each of the TCR beta cDNA libraries. Each CDR3 protein is one row after TCRdb ran MiXCR on the PCR reads. The sample lists roughly 570,000 distinct CDR3 sequences; 30% to 40% were seen once. Of note for this clonotype: As yet, its antigen is unknown.

The TCR originated in a girl aged 2-17 years with multiple sclerosis. Sequencing used blood. The chain carries TRBV20-1 and TRBJ2-3, with TRBD2 matching over 12 bases. Written as DNA, the CDR3 is TGCAGTGCTAGCCGACTAGCGGGGGTCGATACGCAGTATTTT. As protein: CSASRLAGVDTQYF.